This passage covers 19 T cell receptor beta chains from one sample sequenced in a study of PD-L1 blockade in urothelial cancer. The assay was immunoSEQ multiplex PCR, and TCRdb's table has in-frame clones only and misses some. This sample has 75,000 to 90,000 clones, with 82% found just once. Sequenced here: PBMCs, sampled around atezolizumab (anti-PD-L1) treatment. Receptor source: a man between 65 and 85 years old with urothelial cancer.

The chain couples TRBV19 to TRBJ1-1, with 8 bases fitting TRBD1. There are 15 residues in the CDR3. Trimming cost V 5 bases and J 3 bases; bases outside gene matches: 8. Germline CDR1 is LNHDA and CDR2 is SQIVND (reference sequence). The DNA for the CDR3 is TGTGCCAGTAGTCAGGACAGGGCCGGGGACACTGAAGCTTTCTTT. The encoded protein is CASSQDRAGDTEAFF.

The chain carries TRBV2 and TRBJ2-3; 9 bases line up with TRBD2. J was trimmed by 5 bases and V by 4 bases; bases with no gene match: 7. Per germline, CDR1 SNHLY and CDR2 FYNNEI. The CDR3 loop spans 15 amino acids. The CDR3 DNA sequence: TGTGCCAGCAGTGGGGTAGCGGGAGTTATAGATACGCAGTATTTT. This gives the protein CASSGVAGVIDTQYF.

This clone was seen only a few times. The gene calls are TRBV15 and TRBJ1-1; the D is unclear. The germline CDR1 and CDR2 sequences are LNHNV and YYDKDF (reference sequence). The CDR3 contains 14 residues. Trimming took 5 bases from V and 1 from J, leaving 11 bases between them. CDR3 coding DNA: TGTGCCACCAGCCCCCTTGACACGAACACTGAAGCTTTCTTT. Amino acids: CATSPLDTNTEAFF.

This clone occurred many times. The chain recombines TRBV9 with TRBJ2-1; D gene ambiguous. The CDR3 contains 13 residues. With 2 bases removed from V and 8 bases from J, the gap between germline ends came to 11 bases. CDR1 and CDR2 from the germline V gene are SGDLS and YYNGEE. In DNA, the CDR3 is TGTGCCAGCAGCGTCGGGTCGTTCCATGAGCAGTTCTTC. It is translated as CASSVGSFHEQFF.

The chain couples TRBV19 to TRBJ1-1, with D possibly matching TRBD1 (5 bases). The CDR3 consists of 14 residues. Germline CDR1 and CDR2: LNHDA and SQIVND (reference sequence). V lost 1 base to trimming and J lost 1 base, with 7 bases between them. The CDR3 sequence is CASSIAGGNTEAFF. The CDR3 DNA is TGTGCCAGTAGTATAGCCGGGGGGAACACTGAAGCTTTCTTT.

The V call is TRBV10-3, the J call TRBJ2-1; TRBD2 matches at 7 bases. There are 14 residues in the CDR3. The J segment lost 3 bases and the V segment lost 6 bases, leaving 5 bases of the junction unmatched. Germline V gives CDR1 ENHRY, CDR2 SYGVKD. The CDR3 nucleotides are TGTGCCATCAGAGGGCAGCGGGACTACAATGAGCAGTTCTTC. Translating gives CAIRGQRDYNEQFF.

The chain employs TRBV5-1 and TRBJ1-2; D gene uncertain. The ends were cut back, 0 bases at V and 4 bases at J, with 13 bases in the middle. The V gene's germline CDR1 is SGHRS and CDR2 YFSETQ. The CDR3 is 15 residues long. The CDR3 region has the DNA TGCGCCAGCAGCTTGGAACCGCCGACTCCCTATGGCTACACCTTC. Translated, it gives CASSLEPPTPYGYTF.

The V call is TRBV6-1, the J call TRBJ1-5; tentative D call: TRBD1 (6 bases). The V and J ends lost 0 bases and 7 bases respectively, with 16 bases between them. The CDR3 is 16 residues long. Per the germline V gene, CDR1 is MNHNS and CDR2 is SASEGT. Here the CDR3 DNA reads TGTGCCAGCAGTGAAGCTAGGGGGACGGGCAGACAGCCCCAGCATTTT. It yields the protein CASSEARGTGRQPQHF.

This chain connects TRBV4-1 to TRBJ2-3; the match to TRBD2 covers 14 bases. The CDR3 runs to 18 residues. Germline CDR1 MGHRA, CDR2 YSYEKL. V shed 2 bases and J 4 bases; nucleotides not matched to a gene: 8. For the CDR3, the DNA is TGCGCCAGCAGCCAATTGACTAGCGGGGGGGGCCTCGCAGATACGCAGTATTTT. Translating it yields CASSQLTSGGGLADTQYF.

This rearrangement joins TRBV4-2 to TRBJ2-1, with D perhaps matching TRBD2 (6 bases). Germline assignment: CDR1 LGHNA and CDR2 YNFKEQ. The CDR3 extends over 15 amino acids. V dropped 0 bases and J dropped 3 bases, with 9 bases sitting between them. The CDR3 is CASSQDRTNYNEQFF. The CDR3, as DNA: TGTGCCAGCAGCCAAGATCGGACTAACTACAATGAGCAGTTCTTC.

The V and J genes are TRBV2 and TRBJ2-2; 12 bases agree with TRBD2. The CDR3 has 16 residues. Germline V lookup: CDR1 SNHLY, CDR2 FYNNEI. J gave up 6 bases and V 7 bases, and 9 bases lay outside the gene matches. CDR3 sequence (DNA): TGTGCCAGCAACGCTAGGACTAGCGGGATTGCCGGGGAGCTGTTTTTT. Amino acids: CASNARTSGIAGELFF.

The chain employs TRBV11-3 and TRBJ1-1; 8 bases match TRBD1. CDR3 size: 14 residues. Germline V CDR1 and CDR2: SGHNT, YENEEA. The V and J ends lost 5 bases and 5 bases, in that order; junction bases with no gene match: 7. Here the CDR3 reads CASSPGQGGTEAFF. In DNA form, the CDR3 reads TGTGCCAGCAGCCCCGGACAGGGTGGTACTGAAGCTTTCTTT.

The chain uses TRBV18 and TRBJ2-7; tentatively, D is TRBD1 (5 bases). CDR3 length: 14 residues. The V and J ends lost 3 bases and 3 bases respectively, with 12 bases between them. Germline V lookup: CDR1 KGHSH, CDR2 LQKENI. The DNA for the CDR3 is TGTGCCAGCTCACCCAGCAGGGCCCTCTACGAGCAGTACTTC. Translated: CASSPSRALYEQYF.

The CDR3 protein is CASSGRGPTDTQYF. Here the CDR3 DNA reads TGTGCCAGCAGTGGGAGGGGTCCCACAGATACGCAGTATTTT. The chain combines TRBV6-1 with TRBJ2-3, with a possible D match to TRBD2 (6 bases). V lost 4 bases and J 2 bases, leaving 10 bases between the germline ends. The CDR3 loop spans 14 amino acids. Germline V gene lookup returns CDR1 MNHNS and CDR2 SASEGT.

This clone was seen only a few times. The chain employs TRBV28 and TRBJ1-2; D is uncertain. Germline V gene sequence: CDR1 MDHEN, CDR2 SYDVKM. The CDR3 spans 12 residues. Trimming left V 3 bases short and J 4 bases short, with 6 bases between. CDR3 loop: CASSFSLYGYTF. The CDR3 nucleotides read TGTGCCAGCAGTTTTTCCCTCTATGGCTACACCTTC.

The J gene is TRBJ1-2, the V gene TRBV11-3; unclear D gene. The CDR3 is made up of 13 amino acids. V was shortened by 5 bases and J by 6 bases, with 13 bases between the two germline ends. The germline V gene has CDR1 SGHNT and CDR2 YENEEA. This CDR3 reads CASSPPNIDGYTF. CDR3 sequence (DNA): TGTGCCAGCAGCCCTCCAAACATCGATGGCTACACCTTC.

This clone was seen only once. The chain employs TRBV11-3 and TRBJ1-2; D is perhaps TRBD1 (5 bases). V was shortened by 1 base and J by 7 bases, with 13 bases between the two germline ends. CDR1 and CDR2 (germline): SGHNT, YENEEA. The CDR3 runs to 14 residues. The CDR3 coding sequence is TGTGCCAGCAGCTTAGGGGGGGATCTATTTGGCTACACCTTC. It is translated as CASSLGGDLFGYTF.

The chain carries TRBV29-1 and TRBJ1-4; D is ambiguous. Germline-derived CDR1 and CDR2 are SQVTM and ANQGSEA. This CDR3 has 12 amino acids. V dropped 7 bases and J dropped 1 base, with 7 bases sitting between them. CDR3 nucleotide sequence: TGCAGCGCGGAGGGAACTAATGAAAAACTGTTTTTT. Translating it yields CSAEGTNEKLFF.

The CDR3 sequence: CASSLTAVNTEAFF. The DNA for the CDR3 is TGTGCCAGCAGCTTAACGGCGGTGAACACTGAAGCTTTCTTT. The J gene is TRBJ1-1, the V gene TRBV7-9, with D uncertain. Trimming took 2 bases from V and 0 from J, leaving 7 bases between them. The CDR3 is 14 amino acids. Looked up from germline, CDR1 is SEHNR and CDR2 is FQNEAQ (reference sequence).